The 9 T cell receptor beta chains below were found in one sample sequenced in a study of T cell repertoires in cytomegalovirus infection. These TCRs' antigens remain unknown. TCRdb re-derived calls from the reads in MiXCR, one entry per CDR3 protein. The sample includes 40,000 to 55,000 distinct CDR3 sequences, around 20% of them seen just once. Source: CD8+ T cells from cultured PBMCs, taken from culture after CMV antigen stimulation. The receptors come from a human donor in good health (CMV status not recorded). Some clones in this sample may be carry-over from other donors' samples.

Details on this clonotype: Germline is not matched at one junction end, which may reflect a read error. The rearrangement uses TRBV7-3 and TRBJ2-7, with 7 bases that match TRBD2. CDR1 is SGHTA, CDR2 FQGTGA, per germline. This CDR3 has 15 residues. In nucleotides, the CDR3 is TGTGCCATCAGCCAAGGTCCGGGACTATCCTACGAGCAGTACTTC. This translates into CAISQGPGLSYEQYF.

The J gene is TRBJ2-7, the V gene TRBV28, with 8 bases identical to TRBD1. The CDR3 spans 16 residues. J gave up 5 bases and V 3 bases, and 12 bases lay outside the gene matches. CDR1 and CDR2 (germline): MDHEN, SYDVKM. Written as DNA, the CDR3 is TGTGCCAGCAGTTTCCAACAACAGGGGGATCTTAACGAGCAGTACTTC. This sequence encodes CASSFQQQGDLNEQYF. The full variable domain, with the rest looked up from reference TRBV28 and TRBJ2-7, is DVKVTQSSRYLVKRTGEKVFLECVQDMDHENMFWYRQDPGLGLRLIYFSYDVKMKEKGDIPEGYSVSREKKERFSLILESASTNQTSMYLCASSFQQQGDLNEQYFGPGTRLTVT.

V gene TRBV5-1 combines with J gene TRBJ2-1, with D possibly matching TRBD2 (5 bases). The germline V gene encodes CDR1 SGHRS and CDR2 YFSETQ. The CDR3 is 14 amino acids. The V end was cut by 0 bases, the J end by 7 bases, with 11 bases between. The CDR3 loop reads CASSLASGMNEQFF. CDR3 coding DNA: TGCGCCAGCAGCTTGGCATCCGGGATGAATGAGCAGTTCTTC. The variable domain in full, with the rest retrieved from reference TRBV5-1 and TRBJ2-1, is KAGVTQTPRYLIKTRGQQVTLSCSPISGHRSVSWYQQTPGQGLQFLFEYFSETQRNKGNFPGRFSGRQFSNSRSEMNVSTLELGDSALYLCASSLASGMNEQFFGPGTRLTVL.

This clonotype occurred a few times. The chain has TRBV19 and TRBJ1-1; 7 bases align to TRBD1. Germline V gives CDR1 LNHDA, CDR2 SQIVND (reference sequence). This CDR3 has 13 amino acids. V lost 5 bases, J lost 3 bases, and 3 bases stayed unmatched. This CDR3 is CASSPGQDTEAFF. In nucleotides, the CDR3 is TGTGCCAGTAGTCCTGGACAGGACACTGAAGCTTTCTTT.

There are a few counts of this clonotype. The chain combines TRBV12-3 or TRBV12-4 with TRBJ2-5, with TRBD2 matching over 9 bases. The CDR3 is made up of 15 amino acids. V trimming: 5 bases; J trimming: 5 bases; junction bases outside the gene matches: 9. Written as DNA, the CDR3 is TGTGCCAGCAGTCCCCCAGCGGGGGGCCTGGAGACCCAGTACTTC. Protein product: CASSPPAGGLETQYF.

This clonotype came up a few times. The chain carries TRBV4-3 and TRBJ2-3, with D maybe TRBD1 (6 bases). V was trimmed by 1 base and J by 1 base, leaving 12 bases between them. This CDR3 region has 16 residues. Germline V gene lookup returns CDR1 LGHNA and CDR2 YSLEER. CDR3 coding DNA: TGCGCCAGCAGCCAAGGGCCAGCAGGGGGCACAGATACGCAGTATTTT. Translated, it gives CASSQGPAGGTDTQYF.

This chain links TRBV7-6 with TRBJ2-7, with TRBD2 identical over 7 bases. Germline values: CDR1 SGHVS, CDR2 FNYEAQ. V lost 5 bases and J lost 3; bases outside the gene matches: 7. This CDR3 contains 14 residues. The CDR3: CASSLGAGVYEQYF. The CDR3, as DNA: TGTGCCAGCAGCCTAGGGGCGGGAGTCTACGAGCAGTACTTC.

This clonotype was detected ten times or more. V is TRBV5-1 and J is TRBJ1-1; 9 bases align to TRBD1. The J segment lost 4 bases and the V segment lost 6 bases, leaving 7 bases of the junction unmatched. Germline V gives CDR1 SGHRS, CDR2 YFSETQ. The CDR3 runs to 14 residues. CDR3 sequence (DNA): TGCGCCAGCAAGACAGGGGGATCGAGCACTGAAGCTTTCTTT. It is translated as CASKTGGSSTEAFF.

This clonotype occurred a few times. CDR3 DNA: TGTGCCAGCAGTGGGACCCTAAGCAAAACTGAAGCTTTCTTT. Protein product: CASSGTLSKTEAFF. This chain joins TRBV2 and TRBJ1-1; D ambiguous. Germline CDR1 reads SNHLY; CDR2 reads FYNNEI. Deletions cut 4 bases from V and 5 bases from J, with 14 bases between. This CDR3 has 14 residues.